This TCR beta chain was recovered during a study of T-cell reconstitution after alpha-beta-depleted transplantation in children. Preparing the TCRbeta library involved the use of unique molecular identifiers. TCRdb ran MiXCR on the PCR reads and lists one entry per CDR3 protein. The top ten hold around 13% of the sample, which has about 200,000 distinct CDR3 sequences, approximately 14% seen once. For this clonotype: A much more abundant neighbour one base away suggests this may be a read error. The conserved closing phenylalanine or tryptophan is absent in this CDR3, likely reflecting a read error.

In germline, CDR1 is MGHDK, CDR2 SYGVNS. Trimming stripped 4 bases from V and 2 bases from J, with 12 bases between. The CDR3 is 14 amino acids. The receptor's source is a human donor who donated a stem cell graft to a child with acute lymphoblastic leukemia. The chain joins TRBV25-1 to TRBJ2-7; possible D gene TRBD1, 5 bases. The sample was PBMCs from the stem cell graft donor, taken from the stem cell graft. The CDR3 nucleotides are TGTGCCAGCAGTGTTACCAGGGTCGCCTACGAGCAGTACTTG. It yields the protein CASSVTRVAYEQYL.